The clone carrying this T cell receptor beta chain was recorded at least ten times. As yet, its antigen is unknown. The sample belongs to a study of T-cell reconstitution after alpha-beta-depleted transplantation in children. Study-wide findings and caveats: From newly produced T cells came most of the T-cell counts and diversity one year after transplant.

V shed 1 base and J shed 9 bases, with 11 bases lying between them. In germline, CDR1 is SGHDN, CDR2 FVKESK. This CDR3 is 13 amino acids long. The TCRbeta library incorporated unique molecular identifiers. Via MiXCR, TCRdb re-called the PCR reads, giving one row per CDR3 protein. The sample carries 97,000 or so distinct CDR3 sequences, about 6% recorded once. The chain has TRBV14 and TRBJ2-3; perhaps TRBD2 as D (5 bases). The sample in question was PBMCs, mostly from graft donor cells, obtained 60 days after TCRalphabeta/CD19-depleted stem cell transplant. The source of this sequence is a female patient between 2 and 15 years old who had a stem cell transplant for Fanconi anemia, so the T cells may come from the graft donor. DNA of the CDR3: TGTGCCAGCAGCCAAGCTAGAGGAGGCACGCAGTATTTT. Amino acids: CASSQARGGTQYF.